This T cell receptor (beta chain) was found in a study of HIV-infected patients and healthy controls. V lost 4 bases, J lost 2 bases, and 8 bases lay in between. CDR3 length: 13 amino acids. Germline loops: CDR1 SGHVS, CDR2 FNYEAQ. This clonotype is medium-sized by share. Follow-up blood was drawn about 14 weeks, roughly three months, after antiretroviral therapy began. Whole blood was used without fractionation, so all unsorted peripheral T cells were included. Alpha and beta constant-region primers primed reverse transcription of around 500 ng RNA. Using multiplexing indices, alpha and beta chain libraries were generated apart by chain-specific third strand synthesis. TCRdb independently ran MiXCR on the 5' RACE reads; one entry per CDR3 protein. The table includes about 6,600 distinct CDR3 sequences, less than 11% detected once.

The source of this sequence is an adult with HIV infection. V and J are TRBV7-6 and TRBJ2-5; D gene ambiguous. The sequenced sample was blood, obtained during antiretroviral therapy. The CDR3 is CASSSRLQETQYF. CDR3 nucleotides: TGTGCCAGCAGCTCCCGGCTGCAAGAGACCCAGTACTTC.